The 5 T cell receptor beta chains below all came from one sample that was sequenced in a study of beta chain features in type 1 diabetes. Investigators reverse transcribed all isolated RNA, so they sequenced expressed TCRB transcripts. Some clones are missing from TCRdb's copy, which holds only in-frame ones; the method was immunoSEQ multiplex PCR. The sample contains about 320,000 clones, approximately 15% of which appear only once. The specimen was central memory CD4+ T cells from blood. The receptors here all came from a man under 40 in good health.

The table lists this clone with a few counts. The CDR3 coding sequence is TGTGCCAGCAGTTTGACAGGGGTATACCAAGAGACCCAGTACTTC. This encodes CASSLTGVYQETQYF. The rearrangement links TRBV7-2 to TRBJ2-5; TRBD1 aligns across 8 bases. The V segment lost 6 bases and the J segment 0 bases; nucleotides outside the gene matches: 6. The CDR3 has 15 residues. Germline-derived CDR1 and CDR2 are SGHTA and FQGNSA.

The CDR3 nucleotides read TGTGCCAGCAGCAAAGCGACAGGGGGTCTCTACGAGCAGTACGTC. Encoded protein: CASSKATGGLYEQYV. The V call is TRBV21-1, the J call TRBJ2-7; TRBD1, the table's D call, lacks a check against the DNA. TRBV21-1 is an annotated pseudogene. CDR3 length: 15 amino acids.

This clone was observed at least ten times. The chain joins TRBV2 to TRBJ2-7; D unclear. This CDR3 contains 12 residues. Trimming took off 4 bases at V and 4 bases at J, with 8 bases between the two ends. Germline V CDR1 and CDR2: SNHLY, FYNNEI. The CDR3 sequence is CASSVRGYEQYV. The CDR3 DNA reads TGTGCCAGCAGTGTTCGAGGTTACGAGCAGTACGTC.

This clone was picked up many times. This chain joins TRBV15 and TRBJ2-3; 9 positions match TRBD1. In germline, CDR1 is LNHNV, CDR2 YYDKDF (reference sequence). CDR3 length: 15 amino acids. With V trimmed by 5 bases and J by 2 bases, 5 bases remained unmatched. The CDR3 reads CATSLRTGVTDTQYF. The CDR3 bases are TGTGCCACCAGCCTCAGGACAGGGGTCACAGATACGCAGTATTTT. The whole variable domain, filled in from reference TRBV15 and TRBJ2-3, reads DAMVIQNPRYQVTQFGKPVTLSCSQTLNHNVMYWYQQKSSQAPKLLFHYYDKDFNNEADTPDNFQSRRPNTSFCFLDIRSPGLGDTAMYLCATSLRTGVTDTQYFGPGTRLTVL.

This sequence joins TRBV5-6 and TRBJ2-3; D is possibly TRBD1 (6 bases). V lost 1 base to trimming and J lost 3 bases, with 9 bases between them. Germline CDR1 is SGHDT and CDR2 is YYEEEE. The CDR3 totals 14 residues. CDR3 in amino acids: CASSLRGFTDTQYF. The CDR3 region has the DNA TGTGCCAGCAGCTTGAGGGGGTTTACAGATACGCAGTATTTT.